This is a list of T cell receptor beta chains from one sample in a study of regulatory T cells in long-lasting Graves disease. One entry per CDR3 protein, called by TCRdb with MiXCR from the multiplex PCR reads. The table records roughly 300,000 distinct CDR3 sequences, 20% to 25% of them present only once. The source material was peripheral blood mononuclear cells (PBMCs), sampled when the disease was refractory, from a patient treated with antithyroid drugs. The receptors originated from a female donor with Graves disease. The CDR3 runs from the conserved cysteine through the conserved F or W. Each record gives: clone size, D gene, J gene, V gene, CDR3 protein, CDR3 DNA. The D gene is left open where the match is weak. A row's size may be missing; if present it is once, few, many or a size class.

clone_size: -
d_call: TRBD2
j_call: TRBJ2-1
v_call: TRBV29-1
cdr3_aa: CSVGGGDEQFF
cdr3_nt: TGCAGCGTTGGGGGGGGAGATGAGCAGTTCTTC

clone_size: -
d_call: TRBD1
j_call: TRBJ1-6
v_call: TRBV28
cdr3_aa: CASSSGGAYNSPLHF
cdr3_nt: TGTGCCAGCAGTTCAGGGGGCGCGTATAATTCACCCCTCCACTTT

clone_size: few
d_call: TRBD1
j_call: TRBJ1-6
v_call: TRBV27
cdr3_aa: CASRSHKKTGHGSPLHF
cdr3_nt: TGTGCCAGCAGATCACACAAAAAGACAGGGCATGGTTCACCCCTCCACTTT

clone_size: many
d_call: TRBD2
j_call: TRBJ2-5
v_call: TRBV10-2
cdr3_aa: CASSVASGSHQETQYF
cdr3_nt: TGCGCCAGCAGTGTGGCTAGCGGCTCCCACCAAGAGACCCAGTACTTC

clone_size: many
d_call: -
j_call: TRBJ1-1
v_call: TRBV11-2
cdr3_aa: CASSLEGGVAFF
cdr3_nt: TGTGCCAGCAGCTTGGAGGGGGGGGTCGCTTTCTTT

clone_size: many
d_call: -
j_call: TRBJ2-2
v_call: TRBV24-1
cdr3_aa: CATSVKTVTGELFF
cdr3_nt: TGTGCCACCAGTGTTAAGACGGTTACCGGGGAGCTGTTTTTT

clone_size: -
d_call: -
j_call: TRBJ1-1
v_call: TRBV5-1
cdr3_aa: CASSSYTNTEAFF
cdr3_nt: TGCGCCAGCAGCTCATATACGAACACTGAAGCTTTCTTT

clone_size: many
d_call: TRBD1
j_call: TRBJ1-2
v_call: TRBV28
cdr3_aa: CASTGDRGNYGYTF
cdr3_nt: TGTGCCAGCACCGGGGACAGGGGCAACTATGGCTACACCTTC

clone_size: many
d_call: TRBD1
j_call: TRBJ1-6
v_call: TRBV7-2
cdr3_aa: CASSSQGQGNSPLHF
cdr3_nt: TGTGCCAGCAGCTCCCAGGGACAGGGAAATTCACCCCTCCACTTT

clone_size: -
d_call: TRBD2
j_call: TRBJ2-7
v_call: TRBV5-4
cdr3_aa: CASSLQEREASYEQYF
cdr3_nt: TGTGCCAGCAGCTTGCAAGAGCGGGAGGCTTCCTACGAGCAGTACTTC

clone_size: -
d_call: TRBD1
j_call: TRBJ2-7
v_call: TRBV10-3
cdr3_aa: CAISELQGASYEQYF
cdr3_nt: TGTGCCATCAGTGAACTTCAGGGGGCTAGCTACGAGCAGTACTTC

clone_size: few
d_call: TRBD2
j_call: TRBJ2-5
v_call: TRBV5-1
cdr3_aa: CASSLSSTSGSRETQYF
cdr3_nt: TGCGCCAGCAGCCTAAGTTCGACTAGCGGGAGCCGTGAGACCCAGTACTTC

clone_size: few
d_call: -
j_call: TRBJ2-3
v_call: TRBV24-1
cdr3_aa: CATSDFRDFETDTQYF
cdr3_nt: TGTGCCACCAGTGATTTCCGCGACTTCGAAACAGATACGCAGTATTTT

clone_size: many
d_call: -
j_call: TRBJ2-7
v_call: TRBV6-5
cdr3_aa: CASSYSAPSYEQYF
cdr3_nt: TGTGCCAGCAGTTACTCGGCGCCTTCCTACGAGCAGTACTTC

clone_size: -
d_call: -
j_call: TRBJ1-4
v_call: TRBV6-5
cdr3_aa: CASSYSAGNGEKLFF
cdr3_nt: TGTGCCAGCAGTTACTCGGCAGGGAACGGGGAAAAACTGTTTTTT

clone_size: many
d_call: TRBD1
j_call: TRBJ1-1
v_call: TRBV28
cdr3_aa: CASSRQGEAFF
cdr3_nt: TGTGCCAGCAGTAGACAGGGCGAAGCTTTCTTT

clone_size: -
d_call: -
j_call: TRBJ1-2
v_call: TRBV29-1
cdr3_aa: CSADEYNYGYTF
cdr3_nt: TGCAGCGCTGACGAGTATAACTATGGCTACACCTTC

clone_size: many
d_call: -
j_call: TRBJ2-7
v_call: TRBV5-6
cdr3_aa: CASSSLQSSYEQYF
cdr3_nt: TGTGCCAGCAGCTCCTTACAGAGCTCCTACGAGCAGTACTTC

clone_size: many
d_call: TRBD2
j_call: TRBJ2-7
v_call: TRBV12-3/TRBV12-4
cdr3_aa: CASSGAGTNYEQYF
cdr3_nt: TGTGCCAGCAGTGGAGCCGGGACTAACTACGAGCAGTACTTC

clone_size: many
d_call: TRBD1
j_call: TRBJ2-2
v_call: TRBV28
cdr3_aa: CASSLQDGQGTGELFF
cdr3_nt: TGTGCCAGCAGTTTGCAAGATGGACAGGGGACCGGGGAGCTGTTTTTT

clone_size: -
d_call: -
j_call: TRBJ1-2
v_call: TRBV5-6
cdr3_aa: CASSLSVGNGYTF
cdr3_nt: TGTGCCAGCAGCTTGAGTGTGGGGAATGGCTACACCTTC

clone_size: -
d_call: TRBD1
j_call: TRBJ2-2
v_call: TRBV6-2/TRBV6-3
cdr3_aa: CASSQGQGSGELFF
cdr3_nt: TGTGCCAGCAGTCAAGGACAGGGGTCCGGGGAGCTGTTTTTT

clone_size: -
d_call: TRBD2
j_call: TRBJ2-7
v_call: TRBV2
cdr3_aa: CASSVREGSYEQYF
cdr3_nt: TGTGCCAGCAGTGTGAGGGAGGGATCCTACGAGCAGTACTTC

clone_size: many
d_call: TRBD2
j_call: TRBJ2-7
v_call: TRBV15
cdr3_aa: CATSREGTSIYEQYF
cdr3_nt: TGTGCCACCAGCAGAGAGGGGACTAGCATTTACGAGCAGTACTTC

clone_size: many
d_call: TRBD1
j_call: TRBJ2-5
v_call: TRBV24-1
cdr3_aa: CATSDTPDRTETQYF
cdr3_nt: TGTGCCACCAGTGATACTCCGGACAGGACAGAGACCCAGTACTTC

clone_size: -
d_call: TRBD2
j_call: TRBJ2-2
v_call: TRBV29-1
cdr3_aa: CSVEDREGPGLPGELFF
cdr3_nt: TGCAGCGTTGAGGACCGGGAGGGCCCTGGGTTACCCGGGGAGCTGTTTTTT

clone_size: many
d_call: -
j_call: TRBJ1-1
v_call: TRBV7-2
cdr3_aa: CASSLFANTEAFF
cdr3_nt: TGTGCCAGCAGCTTATTTGCCAACACTGAAGCTTTCTTT

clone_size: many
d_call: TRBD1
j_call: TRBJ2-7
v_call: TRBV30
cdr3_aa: CAWSAAGGEQYF
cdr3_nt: TGTGCCTGGAGTGCCGCAGGGGGTGAGCAGTACTTC

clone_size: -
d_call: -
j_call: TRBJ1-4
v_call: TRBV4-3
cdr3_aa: CASSQDRGQGLSF
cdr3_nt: TGCGCCAGCAGCCAAGATCGAGGACAAGGTCTGTCTTTT

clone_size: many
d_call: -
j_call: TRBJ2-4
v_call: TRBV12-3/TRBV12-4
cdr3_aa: CASSFGGLRKNIQYF
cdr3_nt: TGTGCCAGCAGTTTTGGGGGGTTGAGGAAAAACATTCAGTACTTC

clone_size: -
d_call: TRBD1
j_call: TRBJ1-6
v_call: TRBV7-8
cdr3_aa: CASSSRPGQGLNSPLHF
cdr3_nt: TGTGCCAGCAGCTCTAGGCCGGGACAGGGACTCAACTCACCCCTCCACTTT

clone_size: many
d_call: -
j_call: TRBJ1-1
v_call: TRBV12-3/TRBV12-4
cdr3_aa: CASSSRINTEAFF
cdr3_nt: TGTGCCAGCAGTTCTCGAATTAACACTGAAGCTTTCTTT

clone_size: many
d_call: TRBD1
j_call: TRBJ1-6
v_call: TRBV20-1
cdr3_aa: CSAPGQGGSPLHF
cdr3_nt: TGCAGTGCGCCGGGACAGGGGGGCTCACCCCTCCACTTT

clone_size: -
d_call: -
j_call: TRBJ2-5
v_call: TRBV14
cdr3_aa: CASSQFVAQETQYF
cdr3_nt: TGTGCCAGCAGCCAATTCGTAGCGCAAGAGACCCAGTACTTC

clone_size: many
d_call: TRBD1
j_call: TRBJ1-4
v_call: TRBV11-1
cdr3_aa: CASSKNGQGREKLFF
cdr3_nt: TGTGCCAGCAGCAAGAACGGACAGGGACGGGAAAAACTGTTTTTT

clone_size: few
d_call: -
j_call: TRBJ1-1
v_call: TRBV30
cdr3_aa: CAWNPPWGDGTEAFF
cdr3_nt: TGTGCCTGGAATCCGCCCTGGGGTGATGGGACTGAAGCTTTCTTT

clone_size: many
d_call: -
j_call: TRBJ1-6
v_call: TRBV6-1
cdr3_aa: CASSESISVSPFHF
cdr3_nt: TGTGCCAGCAGTGAATCCATCTCCGTGTCACCCTTCCACTTT

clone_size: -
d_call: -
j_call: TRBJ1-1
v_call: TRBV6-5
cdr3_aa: CASSYSEAFF
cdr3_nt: TGTGCCAGCAGTTACAGTGAAGCTTTCTTT

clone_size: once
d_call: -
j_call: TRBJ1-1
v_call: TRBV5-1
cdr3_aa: CASSEDIATEAFF
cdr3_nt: TGCGCCAGCAGCGAGGACATAGCCACTGAAGCTTTCTTT

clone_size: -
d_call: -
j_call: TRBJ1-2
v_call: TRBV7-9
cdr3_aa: CASSLGEGGKYGYTF
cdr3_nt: TGTGCCAGCAGCTTAGGAGAGGGGGGGAAATATGGCTACACCTTC

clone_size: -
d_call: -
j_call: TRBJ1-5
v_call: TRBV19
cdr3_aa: CASSMGATRSDQPQHF
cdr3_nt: TGTGCCAGTAGTATGGGGGCTACGAGGTCGGATCAGCCCCAGCATTTT

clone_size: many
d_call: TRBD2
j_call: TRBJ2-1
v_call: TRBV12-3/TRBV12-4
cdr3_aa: CASSLSRGLALDEQFF
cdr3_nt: TGTGCCAGCAGTCTGTCGCGGGGACTAGCTTTGGATGAGCAGTTCTTC

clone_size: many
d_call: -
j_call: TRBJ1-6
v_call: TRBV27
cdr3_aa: CASSTPAKTGPKSPLHF
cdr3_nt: TGTGCCAGCAGTACACCCGCCAAGACAGGCCCAAAGTCACCCCTCCACTTT

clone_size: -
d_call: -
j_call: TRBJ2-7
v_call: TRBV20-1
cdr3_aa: CSPQVPTTYEQYF
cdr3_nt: TGCAGCCCACAGGTACCGACCACCTACGAGCAGTACTTC

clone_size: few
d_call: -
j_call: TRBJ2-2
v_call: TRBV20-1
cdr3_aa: CSARAPLGKGTGELFF
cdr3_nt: TGCAGTGCTAGAGCCCCTTTAGGGAAAGGAACCGGGGAGCTGTTTTTT

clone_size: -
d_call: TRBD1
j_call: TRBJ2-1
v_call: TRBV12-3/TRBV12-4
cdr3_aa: CASSSQGAVGNEQFF
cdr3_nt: TGTGCCAGCAGCTCACAGGGGGCAGTAGGTAATGAGCAGTTCTTC

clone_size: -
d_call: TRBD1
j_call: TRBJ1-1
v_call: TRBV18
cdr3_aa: CASSRRTGAGLNTEAFF
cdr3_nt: TGTGCCAGCTCACGGAGGACAGGGGCGGGCCTGAACACTGAAGCTTTCTTT

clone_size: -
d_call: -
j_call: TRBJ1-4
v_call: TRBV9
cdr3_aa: CASSARQGVYEKLFF
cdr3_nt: TGTGCCAGCAGCGCTCGGCAGGGTGTGTATGAAAAACTGTTTTTT

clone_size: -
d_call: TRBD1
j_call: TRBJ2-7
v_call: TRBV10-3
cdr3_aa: CAVSGQGLGEQYF
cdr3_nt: TGTGCCGTTTCCGGACAGGGCCTCGGGGAGCAGTACTTC

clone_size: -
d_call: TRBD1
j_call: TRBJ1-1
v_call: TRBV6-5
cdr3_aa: CASSWTGGYTEPFF
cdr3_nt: TGTGCCAGCAGTTGGACAGGGGGGTACACTGAACCTTTCTTT

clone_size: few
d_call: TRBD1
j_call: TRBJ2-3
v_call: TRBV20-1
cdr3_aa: CSARGKGAHTDTQYF
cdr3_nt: TGCAGTGCTCGCGGAAAGGGGGCTCACACAGATACGCAGTATTTT

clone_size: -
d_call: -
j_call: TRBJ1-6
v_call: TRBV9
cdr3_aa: CAGSLEDLPNSPLHF
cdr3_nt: TGTGCCGGCAGCCTTGAGGACCTTCCTAATTCACCCCTCCACTTT

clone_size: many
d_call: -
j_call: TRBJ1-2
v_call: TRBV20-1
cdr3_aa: CSASSGPAYTF
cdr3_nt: TGCAGTGCTAGTTCAGGCCCGGCCTACACCTTC

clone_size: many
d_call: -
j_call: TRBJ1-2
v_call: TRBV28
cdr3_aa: CASISRGPGAGKGYTF
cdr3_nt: TGTGCCAGCATCTCCAGAGGGCCGGGGGCAGGGAAGGGCTACACCTTC

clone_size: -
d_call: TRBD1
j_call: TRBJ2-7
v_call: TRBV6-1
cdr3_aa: CASSPRQGAAEQYF
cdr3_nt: TGTGCCAGCAGCCCTAGACAGGGGGCGGCCGAGCAGTACTTC

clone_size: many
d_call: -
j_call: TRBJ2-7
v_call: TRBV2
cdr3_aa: CASSDLVGSSEQYF
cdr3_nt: TGTGCCAGCAGTGATCTGGTTGGGTCGAGCGAGCAGTACTTC

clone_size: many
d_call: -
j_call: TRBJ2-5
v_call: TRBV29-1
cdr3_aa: CSAPRMGSETQYF
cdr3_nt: TGCAGCGCCCCGAGGATGGGAAGTGAGACCCAGTACTTC

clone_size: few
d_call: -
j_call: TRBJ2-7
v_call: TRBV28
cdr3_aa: CASSPSAVSYEQYF
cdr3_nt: TGTGCCAGCAGCCCCTCAGCGGTATCCTACGAGCAGTACTTC

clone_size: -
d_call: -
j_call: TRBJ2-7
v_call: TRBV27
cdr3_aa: CASSLAGYDEQYF
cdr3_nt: TGTGCCAGCAGTTTAGCAGGGTACGACGAGCAGTACTTC